The 10 T cell receptor beta chains below come from one sample, sequenced in a study of OX40 agonist ivuxolimab in advanced cancers. The repertoire was sequenced with immunoSEQ multiplex PCR; TCRdb's copy has only in-frame clones and lacks some. Altogether 70,000 to 95,000 clones are present, approximately 85% being singletons, with the ten largest covering 3.5% to 4.5%. Sequencing used CD4+ or CD8+ T cells sorted from blood, obtained in a trial of the OX40 agonist ivuxolimab. The receptors were gathered from an adult with an advanced solid tumor such as melanoma, head and neck, liver or kidney cancer.

The chain couples TRBV2 to TRBJ2-2; either TRBD1 or TRBD2 may fit D (6 bases each). This CDR3 is built from 16 residues. The V and J ends lost 6 bases and 3 bases respectively, with 17 bases between them. From germline, CDR1 is SNHLY and CDR2 FYNNEI. The CDR3 loop reads CASRGGAGEYTGELFF. In DNA, the CDR3 is TGTGCCAGCAGGGGGGGCGCCGGGGAATACACCGGGGAGCTGTTTTTT.

The J gene is TRBJ2-7, the V gene TRBV4-1, with TRBD2 matching 12 bases. The CDR3 spans 18 residues. Looked up from germline, CDR1 is MGHRA and CDR2 is YSYEKL. V lost 1 base, J lost 9 bases, and 16 bases stayed unmatched. The CDR3 DNA follows: TGCGCCAGCAGCCAAGTTCCCTCGGCTAGCGGGAGGGCGAGGGGGCAGTACTTC. It translates to CASSQVPSASGRARGQYF.

V usage is TRBV19 and J usage is TRBJ1-1, with D tentatively TRBD1 (5 bases). The germline gives CDR1 LNHDA, CDR2 SQIVND (reference sequence). V was shortened by 6 bases and J by 1 base, with 9 bases between the two germline ends. This CDR3 spans 13 amino acids. The CDR3, as DNA: TGTGCCAGTAGACGAGACAGGAACACTGAAGCTTTCTTT. This translates into CASRRDRNTEAFF.

V is TRBV6-6 and J is TRBJ1-4; D call uncertain. CDR3 size: 13 residues. Germline V CDR1 and CDR2: MNHNY, SVGAGI (reference sequence). V lost 5 bases and J 4 bases, leaving 8 bases between the germline ends. The CDR3 sequence is CASSNERNEKLFF. CDR3 nucleotide sequence: TGTGCCAGCAGTAATGAGCGTAATGAAAAACTGTTTTTT.

The chain uses TRBV14 and TRBJ1-2; 8 nucleotides agree with TRBD1. V dropped 4 bases and J dropped 8; count of bases not matched to a gene: 15. The germline gives CDR1 SGHDN, CDR2 FVKESK. The CDR3 loop spans 16 amino acids. The CDR3 loop is CASSLVSAGGAEGYTF. CDR3 bases: TGTGCCAGCAGCCTCGTTTCCGCAGGGGGCGCGGAGGGCTACACCTTC.

Only one count was recorded for this clone. The chain is built from TRBV7-2 and TRBJ2-2; TRBD2 might be the D (6 bases). V shed 4 bases and J shed 7 bases, with 22 bases lying between them. Germline CDR1 SGHTA, CDR2 FQGNSA. CDR3 length equals 17 residues. The CDR3: CASSSKLAFTSHGELFF. The CDR3 DNA follows: TGTGCCAGCAGCTCGAAACTAGCCTTTACCTCTCACGGGGAGCTGTTTTTT.

On this clone itself: The junction does not match germline at one end; this may be a read error. The chain has TRBV4-1 and TRBJ1-1; D is unclear. CDR3 size: 14 residues. CDR1 and CDR2 from the germline V gene are MGHRA and YSYEKL. The CDR3 reads CASSQDSPGTQAFF. The CDR3 DNA reads TGCGCCAGCAGCCAAGACAGCCCCGGCACTCAAGCTTTCTTT.

The chain carries TRBV5-1 and TRBJ2-2, with 7 bases aligning to TRBD1. CDR3 size: 14 residues. The germline CDR1 and CDR2 sequences are SGHRS and YFSETQ. V lost 4 bases to trimming and J lost 6 bases; unmatched junction nucleotides: 6. The CDR3 DNA reads TGCGCCAGCAGCCATGGACAGGTGGCCGGGGAGCTGTTTTTT. It yields the protein CASSHGQVAGELFF.

This chain connects TRBV5-8 to TRBJ2-3, with a tentative D call TRBD2 (5 bases). The CDR3 contains 15 residues. CDR1 and CDR2 from the germline V gene are SGHTS and YDEGEE. Trimming cost V 2 bases and J 3 bases, with 13 bases left between them. DNA of the CDR3: TGTGCCAGCAGCTTTTTAGCGTTGGGGACAGATACGCAGTATTTT. It yields the protein CASSFLALGTDTQYF.

The chain joins TRBV7-9 to TRBJ2-5, with 7 bases fitting TRBD2. TRBJ2-7 matches the DNA end more closely, so the J call is doubtful. This CDR3 spans 13 amino acids. Germline lookup yields CDR1 SEHNR and CDR2 FQNEAQ (reference sequence). CDR3 DNA: TGTGCCAGCAGCTTTCAGCGGGACGGCGAGCAGTACTTC. It translates to CASSFQRDGEQYF.